This entry concerns a single T cell receptor (beta chain). Documented time point: baseline, week 1 (first vaccination visit). Documented treatment: pre-vaccination baseline after standard-of-care therapy. Newly diagnosed WHO grade 3 or 4 IDH1-mutant, ATRX-lost astrocytomas were identified in the donors. TCRdb's copy holds only in-frame clones and misses some; the assay was immunoSEQ multiplex PCR. The table shows just under 95,000 clones, with under 90% occurring only once. CDR3 length: 14 residues. V lost 5 bases and J 0 bases, leaving 12 bases between the germline ends. CDR1 and CDR2 (germline): SGHRS, YFSETQ. These data originate in a study of a mutant IDH1 vaccine in newly diagnosed glioma.

The source was PBMCs, collected from a glioma patient treated with radiotherapy, temozolomide or both. The rearrangement uses TRBV5-1 and TRBJ2-7; D tentatively reads TRBD1 or TRBD2 (5 bases each). The TCR sequence derives from a woman between 45 and 65 years old with glioma. The CDR3 is CASRSGTVSYEQYF. The CDR3 bases are TGCGCCAGCAGATCCGGGACCGTCTCCTACGAGCAGTACTTC.